Below, 3 T cell receptor beta chains from the same sample are listed, as sequenced in a study of vaccination effects on CD4 cells after COVID-19. Before any sequencing was done, the ViraFEST assay used viral peptide pools to expand antigen-specific CD4+ T cells. Subsequent to a culture period of under twelve days, CD4+ T cells were isolated. All participants had two doses of either the BNT162b2 or mRNA-1273 vaccine. Sequenced by immunoSEQ multiplex PCR; TCRdb stores in-frame clones only, minus some. The sample includes some 35,000 clones, approximately 82% of them seen just once. Their antigens are not known. The sample here was CD4+ T cells from PBMCs cultured with HCoV-NL63 spike peptides, taken after COVID-19 vaccination. The receptors were sampled from a human donor who received a COVID-19 vaccine. Some clones in this sample may be carry-over from other donors' samples.

This rearrangement joins TRBV7-2 to TRBJ2-4; D is perhaps TRBD1 (6 bases). Trimming took off 4 bases at V and 2 bases at J, with 9 bases between the two ends. The CDR3 loop spans 14 amino acids. Germline assignment: CDR1 SGHTA and CDR2 FQGNSA. CDR3 bases: TGTGCCAGCAGCTACCGGGACACCAAAAACATTCAGTACTTC. Translated: CASSYRDTKNIQYF.

The chain couples TRBV7-8 to TRBJ1-6; D unclear. Trimming took off 1 base at V and 8 bases at J, with 12 bases between the two ends. The CDR3 length is 15 residues. Germline V lookup: CDR1 SGHVS, CDR2 FQNEAQ. As DNA, the CDR3 is TGTGCCAGCAGCTTAGTAGGTTCGCCTTATTCACCCCTCCACTTT. Its translation: CASSLVGSPYSPLHF.

The chain joins TRBV18 to TRBJ1-1; 7 positions match TRBD1. CDR1 KGHSH and CDR2 LQKENI come from the germline V gene. Trimming took 6 bases from V and 8 from J; bases not matched to a gene: 9. This CDR3 is 13 amino acids long. The CDR3 sequence: CASSPGQTTEAFF. The CDR3 bases are TGTGCCAGCTCCCCGGGACAGACCACCGAAGCTTTCTTT.